The clone carrying this T cell receptor (beta chain) was seen only once. The record originates from a study of T cell changes during pregnancy in multiple sclerosis. V lost 2 bases and J 0 bases, leaving 10 bases between the germline ends. The CDR3 spans 15 residues. CDR1 SGHRS and CDR2 YFSETQ come from the germline V gene. Clones were sequenced by immunoSEQ multiplex PCR, and TCRdb holds only the in-frame ones, with some missing. The data contain over 35,000 clones, more than 85% of them singletons. Sequencing used CD8+ T cells from peripheral blood mononuclear cells, obtained before pregnancy. This sequence was found in a female donor with multiple sclerosis, enrolled in a pregnancy study. The rearrangement links TRBV5-1 to TRBJ2-3; no definite D call. The CDR3 DNA follows: TGCGCCAGCAGCTTAACGGAGAGTAGCACAGATACGCAGTATTTT. It specifies CASSLTESSTDTQYF.